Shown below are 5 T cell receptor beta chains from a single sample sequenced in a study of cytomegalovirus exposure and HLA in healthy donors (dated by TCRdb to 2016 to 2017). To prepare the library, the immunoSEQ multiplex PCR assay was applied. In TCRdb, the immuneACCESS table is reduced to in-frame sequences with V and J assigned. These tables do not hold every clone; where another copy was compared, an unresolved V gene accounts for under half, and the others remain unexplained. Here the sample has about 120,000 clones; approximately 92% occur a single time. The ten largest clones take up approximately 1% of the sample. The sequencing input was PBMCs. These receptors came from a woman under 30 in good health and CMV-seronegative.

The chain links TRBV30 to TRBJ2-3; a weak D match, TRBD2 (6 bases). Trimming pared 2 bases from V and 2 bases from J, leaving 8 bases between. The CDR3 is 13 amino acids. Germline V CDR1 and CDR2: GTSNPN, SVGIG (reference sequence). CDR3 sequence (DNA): TGTGCCTGGAGTCTAGCGAACACAGATACGCAGTATTTT. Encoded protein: CAWSLANTDTQYF.

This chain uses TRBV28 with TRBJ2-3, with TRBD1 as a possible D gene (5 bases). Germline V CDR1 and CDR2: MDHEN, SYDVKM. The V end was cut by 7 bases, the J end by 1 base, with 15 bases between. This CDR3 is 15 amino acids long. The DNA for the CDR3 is TGTGCCAGCACCCTCCCGACAGCTGGCACAGATACGCAGTATTTT. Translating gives CASTLPTAGTDTQYF.

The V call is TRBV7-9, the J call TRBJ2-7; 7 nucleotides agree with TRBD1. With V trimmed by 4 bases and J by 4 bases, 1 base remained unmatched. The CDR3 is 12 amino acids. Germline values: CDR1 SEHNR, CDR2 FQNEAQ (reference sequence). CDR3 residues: CASSSGQYEQYV. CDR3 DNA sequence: TGTGCCAGCAGCTCGGGACAGTACGAGCAGTACGTC.

CDR3 protein: CASSPRGADTQYF. CDR3 DNA sequence: TGTGCCAGCAGTCCCAGGGGAGCAGATACGCAGTATTTT. The chain recombines TRBV5-6 with TRBJ2-3; weak D call: TRBD1 (6 bases). Germline CDR1 and CDR2: SGHDT and YYEEEE. V lost 5 bases and J 4 bases, leaving 11 bases between the germline ends. This CDR3 region has 13 residues.

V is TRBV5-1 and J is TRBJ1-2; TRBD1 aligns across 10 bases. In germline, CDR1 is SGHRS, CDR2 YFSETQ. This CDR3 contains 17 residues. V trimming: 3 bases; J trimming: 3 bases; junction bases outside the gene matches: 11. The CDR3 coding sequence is TGCGCCAGCAGCTCCAGACAGGGGGCGGTGGCGGACTATGGCTACACCTTC. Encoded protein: CASSSRQGAVADYGYTF.